Following are 16 T cell receptor beta chains from one sample sequenced in a study of T cell repertoires and leukemia-associated antigens. The antigens these receptors bind are not known. MiXCR was run by TCRdb on the 5' RACE reads, yielding one entry per CDR3 protein. The sample lists some 14,000 distinct CDR3 sequences; 30% to 45% were seen once. The sequenced sample was CD3+ T cells sorted from blood and cultured. Receptor source: a female donor in good health.

This clonotype is categorized as medium-sized. The chain employs TRBV29-1 and TRBJ2-1; 8 bases line up with TRBD2. Germline V gene sequence: CDR1 SQVTM, CDR2 ANQGSEA. Trimming cost V 5 bases and J 9 bases; bases outside gene matches: 6. CDR3 length equals 12 residues. This chain's CDR3 is CSVPGRASEQFF. In nucleotides, the CDR3 is TGCAGCGTTCCCGGGAGGGCCAGTGAGCAGTTCTTC.

Comments on this clonotype: It may be a read error: a sequence one base away is much more abundant. The chain's CDR3 is CASSLYEEVQPLHF. DNA of the CDR3: TGTGCCAGCAGTTTGTATGAGGAGGTGCAACCCCTCCACTTT. V and J are TRBV28 and TRBJ1-6; no reliable D call. V was trimmed by 3 bases and J by 12 bases, leaving 15 bases between them. The CDR3 runs to 14 residues. Germline V gene sequence: CDR1 MDHEN, CDR2 SYDVKM.

Turning to this clonotype: The junction departs from germline at one end; a sequencing error may be responsible. V usage is TRBV29-1 and J usage is TRBJ2-5; D gene uncertain. The CDR3 is made up of 15 amino acids. The germline CDR1 and CDR2 sequences are SQVTM and ANQGSEA. CDR3 in amino acids: CSLWGGDRNQETQYF. Written as DNA, the CDR3 is TGCAGCTTATGGGGTGGAGACCGAAACCAGGAGACCCAGTACTTC. The full variable domain, rest sourced from reference TRBV29-1 and TRBJ2-5, is SAVISQKPSRDICQRGTSLTIQCQVDSQVTMMFWYRQQPGQSLTLIATANQGSEATYESGFVIDKFPISRPNLTFSTLTVSNMSPEDSSIYLCSLWGGDRNQETQYFGPGTRLLVL.

There are a few counts of this clonotype. V is TRBV5-1 and J is TRBJ2-1, with D possibly being TRBD1 (6 bases). The ends were cut back, 3 bases at V and 3 bases at J, with 13 bases in the middle. The germline CDR1 and CDR2 sequences are SGHRS and YFSETQ. The CDR3 is made up of 15 amino acids. The CDR3 here is CASSSGADFYNEQFF. In DNA form, the CDR3 reads TGCGCCAGCAGCTCAGGGGCGGATTTCTACAATGAGCAGTTCTTC.

Points on this clonotype: The DNA is left out, because the CDR3 cannot be placed on it with certainty; the CDR3 is given as TCRdb lists it. J is TRBJ2-1 and V is TRBV5-1; no check of the table's D call, TRBD1, against the DNA was made. The V gene's germline CDR1 is SGHRS and CDR2 YFSETQ. The CDR3 numbers 21 amino acids, ends counted. The CDR3 loop is CASSFYICSARGGAGPNEQFF.

CDR3 amino acids: CASSQDLPGLASYEQYF. The CDR3 DNA is TGTGCCAGCAGCCAAGACCTGCCCGGACTAGCCTCCTACGAGCAGTACTTC. The rearrangement joins TRBV4-2 to TRBJ2-7; TRBD2 aligns across 8 bases. The CDR3 contains 17 residues. After removal of 0 bases from V and 0 bases from J, the junction contained 7 bases not matched to a gene. Germline V CDR1 and CDR2: LGHNA, YNFKEQ.

This clonotype was recorded many times. A much bigger clone sits one base away, suggesting this may be a read error. This chain joins TRBV10-2 and TRBJ2-1, with 7 bases that match TRBD2. The CDR3 extends over 13 amino acids. Germline CDR1 is WSHSY and CDR2 is SAAADI. CDR3 protein: CASRGLGLNEQLF. The DNA for the CDR3 is TGCGCCAGCAGAGGACTAGGGCTCAATGAGCAGCTCTTC.

A word on this clonotype: Germline and junction disagree at one end, which may indicate a read error. This chain uses TRBV3-1 with TRBJ2-1; D gene ambiguous. Germline CDR1 and CDR2: LGHDT and YNNKEL (reference sequence). The CDR3 is made up of 15 amino acids. The DNA of the CDR3 is TGCGCCAGCAGCCAAGAGAGAAGAGCCTACAATGAGCAGTTCTTC. Its protein is CASSQERRAYNEQFF.

V usage is TRBV12-3 or TRBV12-4 and J usage is TRBJ2-1; no clear D gene. The CDR3 is made up of 14 amino acids. V lost 7 bases and J lost 12, with 22 bases in between. CDR3 nucleotides: TGTGCCAGCACTACGTGGGATAGCACAGATACGCAGTTCTTC. Protein: CASTTWDSTDTQFF.

This clonotype showed up many times. The V and J genes are TRBV7-3 and TRBJ2-7; 11 bases are a match to TRBD1. The CDR3 spans 13 residues. CDR1 and CDR2 from the germline V gene are SGHTA and FQGTGA. Trimming took 5 bases from V and 6 from J; bases not matched to a gene: 3. The CDR3 region has the DNA TGTGCCAGCAGCCGGACAGGGGGCAGCGAGCAGTACTTC. Encoded protein: CASSRTGGSEQYF.

This clonotype was picked up many times. V and J are TRBV7-9 and TRBJ2-1; 15 positions agree with TRBD2. The ends lost 5 bases at V and 10 bases at J; junction bases unmatched: 15. This CDR3 region has 18 residues. CDR1 SEHNR and CDR2 FQNEAQ come from the germline V gene (reference sequence). CDR3 in DNA: TGTGCCAGCAGCCCACGACCGGGACTAGCGGGAGGTAGTTGGGAGCAGTTCTTC. Its protein is CASSPRPGLAGGSWEQFF. The whole variable domain, remainder taken from reference TRBV7-9 and TRBJ2-1, is DTGVSQNPRHKITKRGQNVTFRCDPISEHNRLYWYRQTLGQGPEFLTYFQNEAQLEKSRLLSDRFSAERPKGSFSTLEIQRTEQGDSAMYLCASSPRPGLAGGSWEQFFGPGTRLTVL.

In its sample, this clonotype is medium-sized. The V call is TRBV27, the J call TRBJ1-2, with 8 bases identical to TRBD1. After removal of 4 bases from V and 5 bases from J, the junction contained 6 bases not matched to a gene. The germline V gene has CDR1 MNHEY and CDR2 SMNVEV (reference sequence). The CDR3 is made up of 14 amino acids. The CDR3 DNA reads TGTGCCAGCAGTTCCCGACAGGGGCCTTATGGCTACACCTTC. It is translated as CASSSRQGPYGYTF.

This clonotype is medium-sized (0.01 to 0.1%). The genes are TRBV30 and TRBJ1-1; D is unresolved. Trimming shortened V by 0 bases and J by 8 bases, and 10 bases separated the two germline ends. The CDR3 contains 12 residues. Germline CDR1 and CDR2: GTSNPN and SVGIG (reference sequence). CDR3 region: CAWSVLTVEAFF. In nucleotides, the CDR3 is TGTGCCTGGAGTGTCCTAACTGTGGAAGCTTTCTTT.

There are many counts of this clonotype. V usage is TRBV4-2 and J usage is TRBJ2-1; 7 nucleotides agree with TRBD2. Germline lookup yields CDR1 LGHNA and CDR2 YNFKEQ. Germline trimming cut 4 bases from V and 8 bases from J; bases unmatched to any gene: 11. CDR3 size: 15 residues. CDR3 protein: CASSPGLAEYYEQFF. The DNA for the CDR3 is TGTGCCAGCAGCCCCGGTCTAGCGGAATACTATGAGCAGTTCTTC.

This clonotype was seen once. Germline and junction disagree at one end, which may indicate a read error. V and J are TRBV7-8 and TRBJ2-3; D is perhaps TRBD2 (6 bases). The CDR3 is made up of 16 amino acids. Germline V CDR1 and CDR2: SGHVS, FQNEAQ. CDR3 coding DNA: TGTACCAGCAGCTTGGTAGCGGAAGGAACCACAGATACGCAGTATTTT. Its translation: CTSSLVAEGTTDTQYF.

By share of the sample, this clonotype is medium-sized (0.01 to 0.1%). V gene TRBV9 combines with J gene TRBJ2-1; 7 bases line up with TRBD1. Germline V gene data show CDR1 as SGDLS and CDR2 as YYNGEE. The CDR3 runs to 15 residues. V lost 3 bases, J lost 3 bases, and 6 bases stayed unmatched. CDR3: CASSGTGTDYNEQFF. CDR3 DNA sequence: TGTGCCAGCAGCGGCACCGGGACAGACTACAATGAGCAGTTCTTC.